The T cell receptor (beta chain) described here comes from a study of cytomegalovirus exposure and HLA in healthy donors. The overall study: Approximately 77 million unique TCRs from HLA-typed donors were held in an early release of data.

This clone was seen a few times. Antigen: not known. A multiplex PCR was run with 60 Vbeta primers and 13 Jbeta primers. Profiled with immunoSEQ multiplex PCR; TCRdb holds only in-frame clones, not every one. Altogether around 110,000 clones are present, less than 80% being singletons, with the ten largest covering more than 8%. Notes on the study in general: Among immune exposure information, only CMV serostatus was available. When the data were analyzed later, several of the most significant clusters appeared to be linked to common viral pathogens. TCR beta sequences numbering roughly 18,000 were associated with HLA alleles at 0.05 false discovery rate in a later analysis.

The receptor's source is a woman aged 40 to 49 in good health and CMV-seropositive. Specimen: PBMCs.

The CDR3 loop is CASSLTRGYGYTF. The CDR3 coding sequence is TGTGCCAGCAGTCTGACTCGGGGCTATGGCTACACCTTC. The chain combines TRBV6-5 with TRBJ1-2; D ambiguous. Deletions cut 5 bases from V and 4 bases from J, with 11 bases between. The CDR3 contains 13 residues. From germline, CDR1 is MNHEY and CDR2 SVGAGI.